The next 10 T cell receptor beta chains were all read from a single sample in a study of T cell repertoires in cytomegalovirus infection. TCRdb reanalysed the reads using MiXCR and keeps one entry per CDR3 protein. The data hold some 200,000 distinct CDR3 sequences, with 8.5% to 10% observed a single time. Material for sequencing was PBMCs. These TCRs come from a human donor in good health (CMV status not recorded). Some clones in this sample may be carry-over from other donors' samples.

This clonotype has ten or more counts. This chain links TRBV12-3 or TRBV12-4 with TRBJ1-5; D remains ambiguous. V lost 3 bases to trimming and J lost 2 bases, with 11 bases between them. This CDR3 comprises 15 residues. Written as DNA, the CDR3 is TGTGCCAGCAGTTTCGGGGTTTCGGGCAATCAGCCCCAGCATTTT. As protein: CASSFGVSGNQPQHF.

This clonotype showed up just a few times. Here the CDR3 reads CASSFSGGNTDTQYF. In DNA, the CDR3 is TGTGCCAGCAGCTTTAGCGGGGGAAACACAGATACGCAGTATTTT. The chain carries TRBV11-3 and TRBJ2-3, with 9 bases fitting TRBD2. With 3 bases clipped from V and 2 bases from J, the junction kept 3 bases outside the gene matches. CDR1 is SGHNT and CDR2 is YENEEA in the germline V gene. The CDR3 runs to 15 residues.

The count of this clonotype is one. V gene TRBV30 combines with J gene TRBJ1-2, with a weak D call TRBD1 (6 bases). Germline values: CDR1 GTSNPN, CDR2 SVGIG (reference sequence). V dropped 2 bases and J dropped 0 bases, with 16 bases sitting between them. The CDR3 sequence is 16 residues long. The DNA for the CDR3 is TGTGCCTGGAGTCTTTGGGGGGCGCACACTAACTATGGCTACACCTTC. This sequence encodes CAWSLWGAHTNYGYTF.

This clonotype was picked up many times. The chain employs TRBV5-1 and TRBJ2-7; D not resolved. The germline V gene has CDR1 SGHRS and CDR2 YFSETQ. This CDR3 is built from 12 residues. Trimming stripped 5 bases from V and 3 bases from J, with 9 bases between. The CDR3 DNA is TGCGCCAGCAGGAGAGACGGCTACGAGCAGTACTTC. It yields the protein CASRRDGYEQYF.

The table lists this clonotype with many counts. The chain recombines TRBV12-5 with TRBJ2-2; 8 bases agree with TRBD2. CDR3 length equals 13 residues. Germline CDR1 is LGHNT and CDR2 is FRNRAP. V shed 6 bases and J 7 bases; nucleotides not matched to a gene: 4. CDR3 sequence reads: CASGSSGSGELFF. CDR3 sequence (DNA): TGTGCTAGTGGCTCGAGCGGGAGCGGGGAGCTGTTTTTT.

This clonotype was observed at least ten times. The rearrangement joins TRBV7-2 to TRBJ1-2; D remains unclear. Germline CDR1 SGHTA, CDR2 FQGNSA. Trimming took off 3 bases at V and 8 bases at J, with 10 bases between the two ends. The CDR3 is made up of 12 amino acids. The CDR3 nucleotides are TGTGCCAGCAGCTTCGGACGGAGCGGCTACACCTTC. Its protein is CASSFGRSGYTF.

This clonotype was observed at least ten times. The chain is built from TRBV28 and TRBJ1-5; D is uncertain. The CDR3 extends over 15 amino acids. V was cut by 2 bases and J by 3 bases, with 11 bases left in between. Germline V lookup: CDR1 MDHEN, CDR2 SYDVKM. This CDR3 reads CASSLRAFVNQPQHF. DNA of the CDR3: TGTGCCAGCAGTTTAAGGGCCTTTGTCAATCAGCCCCAGCATTTT.

The V call is TRBV19, the J call TRBJ2-1; tentatively, D is TRBD2 (6 bases). Germline V gene lookup returns CDR1 LNHDA and CDR2 SQIVND (reference sequence). Trimming stripped 3 bases from V and 6 bases from J, with 12 bases between. The CDR3 has 14 amino acids. CDR3 nucleotides: TGTGCCAGTAGTATCCGGGCGGGGTTCAATGAGCAGTTCTTC. This gives the protein CASSIRAGFNEQFF.

This clonotype was seen repeatedly, ten times or more. This rearrangement joins TRBV7-2 to TRBJ2-1; no clear D. Trimming took off 5 bases at V and 2 bases at J, with 13 bases between the two ends. Germline CDR1 is SGHTA and CDR2 is FQGNSA. CDR3 size: 15 residues. CDR3 amino acids: CASSPGRLTYNEQFF. CDR3 nucleotides: TGTGCCAGCAGCCCCGGGCGCCTTACCTACAATGAGCAGTTCTTC.

The rearrangement links TRBV7-9 to TRBJ1-5; TRBD1 is a possible D gene (6 bases). In germline, CDR1 is SEHNR, CDR2 FQNEAQ (reference sequence). The CDR3 spans 16 residues. V lost 3 bases, J lost 0 bases, and 12 bases lay in between. CDR3 sequence reads: CASSLTGQTSNQPQHF. CDR3 nucleotide sequence: TGTGCCAGCAGCTTGACCGGACAGACTAGCAATCAGCCCCAGCATTTT.